A selection of T cell receptor beta chains follows, all from one sample in a study of CD4+ T cells in melanoma. The protocol was immunoSEQ multiplex PCR, while the TCRdb copy is restricted to in-frame clones and leaves out a portion. The sample includes about 11,000 clones, about 72% seen only once; the top ten take 9.5%. The material sequenced was cells from a culture (not recorded whether cultured in vitro). The origin of the receptors is a human donor with melanoma. Both conserved end residues are part of each CDR3. A D gene is named only where the DNA matches it firmly. Expanded clones are given a class, and other clones once, few, many or no size at all.

clone_size cdr3_length j_call d_call v_call cdr3_aa cdr3_nt
- 14 TRBJ1-2 TRBD1 TRBV6-1 CASSEAAGGAGYTF TGTGCCAGCAGTGAAGCGGCAGGGGGCGCGGGCTACACCTTC
- 14 TRBJ2-3 - TRBV5-6 CASSFGQSTDTQYF TGTGCCAGCAGCTTCGGCCAAAGCACAGATACGCAGTATTTT
few 14 TRBJ1-1 - TRBV11-2 CASSLAGRDTEAFF TGTGCCAGCAGCTTGGCAGGGCGGGACACTGAAGCTTTCTTT
- 14 TRBJ1-2 - TRBV13 CASSSGGEPYGYTF TGTGCCAGCAGCTCGGGGGGGGAACCCTATGGCTACACCTTC
- 13 TRBJ1-1 - TRBV5-8 CASSFERHTEAFF TGTGCCAGCAGCTTCGAGAGGCACACTGAAGCTTTCTTT
few 16 TRBJ2-2 - TRBV7-3 CASSPQPNRLGGELFF TGTGCCAGCAGCCCCCAACCCAATCGGCTGGGCGGGGAGCTGTTTTTT
- 14 TRBJ1-4 TRBD1 TRBV6-1 CASSRQGRDEKLFF TGTGCCAGCAGTAGACAGGGTAGGGATGAAAAACTGTTTTTT
- 15 TRBJ1-2 - TRBV2 CASSQGTSAMSGYTF TGTGCCAGCAGTCAAGGGACGTCTGCGATGAGTGGCTACACCTTC
- 13 TRBJ1-1 - TRBV10-3 CAISAEEITEAFF TGTGCCATCAGTGCGGAGGAGATCACTGAAGCTTTCTTT
- 22 TRBJ2-3 - TRBV12-5 CASGFRPLGGGGLHVPTDTQYF TGTGCTAGTGGTTTCCGCCCCCTCGGAGGAGGGGGCCTACACGTACCCACAGATACGCAGTATTTT
medium-sized 14 TRBJ1-4 - TRBV7-9 CASSPGQTNEKLFF TGTGCCAGCAGTCCTGGACAAACTAATGAAAAACTGTTTTTT
few 12 TRBJ2-7 - TRBV5-4 CASSFEAYEQYF TGTGCCAGCAGCTTCGAAGCCTACGAGCAGTACTTC
- 13 TRBJ2-1 - TRBV6-5 CASSHEVDNEQFF TGTGCCAGCAGCCACGAAGTAGACAATGAGCAGTTCTTC
- 14 TRBJ1-1 - TRBV28 CASTPGGRATEAFF TGTGCCAGCACCCCGGGAGGGAGAGCGACTGAAGCTTTCTTT
- 13 TRBJ2-5 - TRBV7-2 CASSLGIRETQYF TGTGCCAGCAGCTTAGGCATTAGGGAGACCCAGTACTTC
- 15 TRBJ2-7 TRBD2 TRBV28 CASRRSSGGAYEQYF TGTGCCAGCCGAAGGTCTAGCGGGGGGGCCTACGAGCAGTACTTC
medium-sized 15 TRBJ2-1 - TRBV5-4 CASSLERGSHNEQFF TGTGCCAGCAGCTTGGAGAGGGGATCGCACAATGAGCAGTTCTTC
few 18 TRBJ2-7 TRBD2 TRBV14 CASSQETLAGPISYEQYF TGTGCCAGCAGCCAAGAAACCCTAGCGGGGCCCATATCCTACGAGCAGTACTTC
few 18 TRBJ1-5 - TRBV28 CASRPPQSWDIANQPQHF TGTGCCAGCAGGCCCCCGCAAAGTTGGGACATCGCAAATCAGCCCCAGCATTTT
few 13 TRBJ1-2 - TRBV27 CASSFRGQEGYTF TGTGCCAGCAGTTTTCGGGGGCAAGAAGGCTACACCTTC
- 12 TRBJ1-2 TRBD1 TRBV6-6 CASSRQGYGYTF TGTGCCAGCAGCCGACAGGGCTATGGCTACACCTTC
medium-sized 15 TRBJ1-2 - TRBV7-9 CASSLSGAPNYGYTF TGTGCCAGCAGCTTAAGTGGGGCCCCTAACTATGGCTACACCTTC
few 15 TRBJ1-4 - TRBV6-5 CASSPREGSNEKLFF TGTGCCAGCAGCCCCCGGGAGGGGAGCAATGAAAAACTGTTTTTT
- 15 TRBJ1-1 - TRBV7-8 CASSPKRGMNTEAFF TGTGCCAGCAGCCCTAAAAGGGGTATGAACACTGAAGCTTTCTTT
few 15 TRBJ2-3 TRBD2 TRBV19 CASSTRTSLTDTQYF TGTGCCAGTAGTACCCGGACTAGCCTCACAGATACGCAGTATTTT
- 15 TRBJ1-3 - TRBV10-2 CASSERGHSGNTIYF TGCGCCAGCAGTGAAAGGGGCCACTCTGGAAACACCATATATTTT
- 13 TRBJ1-2 - TRBV7-2 CASSPQTNYGYTF TGTGCCAGCAGCCCGCAGACCAACTATGGCTACACCTTC
- 15 TRBJ1-4 - TRBV6-1 CASSELYSYNEKLFF TGTGCCAGCAGTGAACTGTACAGCTATAATGAAAAACTGTTTTTT
- 17 TRBJ1-5 - TRBV30 CAWGDSVSKGSNQPQHF TGTGCCTGGGGAGACTCCGTCTCCAAAGGTAGCAATCAGCCCCAGCATTTT
- 15 TRBJ2-7 TRBD2 TRBV4-2 CASSQVIAGGAWQYF TGTGCCAGCAGCCAAGTGATAGCGGGGGGTGCCTGGCAGTACTTC
- 15 TRBJ2-3 - TRBV6-5 CASRAQGTSTDTQYF TGTGCCAGCAGAGCACAGGGGACTAGCACAGATACGCAGTATTTT
- 14 TRBJ1-3 - TRBV19 CASSFGDFGNTIYF TGTGCCAGTAGTTTTGGCGACTTTGGAAACACCATATATTTT
- 13 TRBJ1-1 - TRBV6-5 CASSYWGVTEAFF TGTGCCAGCAGTTACTGGGGGGTCACTGAAGCTTTCTTT
- 13 TRBJ2-5 - TRBV5-1 CASSGGGSETQYF TGCGCCAGTTCCGGAGGGGGTTCAGAGACCCAGTACTTC
- 15 TRBJ2-2 - TRBV5-1 CASSLLGANTGELFF TGCGCCAGCAGCTTGTTGGGCGCGAACACCGGGGAGCTGTTTTTT
- 16 TRBJ2-1 - TRBV11-2 CASSLARGYQTDEQFF TGTGCCAGCAGCTTAGCCAGGGGATACCAAACCGATGAGCAGTTCTTC
- 15 TRBJ1-4 - TRBV19 CASTENRALNEKLFF TGTGCCAGTACCGAAAACAGGGCGTTAAACGAAAAACTGTTTTTT
- 14 TRBJ1-2 - TRBV11-2 CASSLSDSQYGYTF TGTGCCAGCAGCTTATCGGACAGTCAGTATGGCTACACCTTC
- 16 TRBJ2-1 - TRBV18 CASSPPQGGSRNEQFF TGTGCCAGCTCACCACCGCAAGGGGGTTCTAGGAATGAGCAGTTCTTC
- 16 TRBJ1-2 - TRBV14 CASSPTLGGRGYGYTF TGTGCCAGCAGTCCTACACTTGGGGGGCGCGGCTATGGCTACACCTTC
- 17 TRBJ1-2 - TRBV7-9 CASSYDGGRRTRHGYTF TGTGCCAGCAGCTATGACGGGGGGCGTCGAACGAGACATGGCTACACCTTC
- 14 TRBJ2-5 - TRBV7-8 CASSFGPFGEIQYF TGTGCCAGCAGCTTCGGCCCCTTCGGGGAGATCCAGTACTTC
few 13 TRBJ1-5 - TRBV19 CASSSQGWQPQHF TGTGCCAGTAGTAGCCAGGGTTGGCAGCCCCAGCATTTT
- 16 TRBJ2-3 - TRBV25-1 CASSEWPKRGTDTQYF TGTGCCAGCAGTGAATGGCCTAAACGGGGGACAGATACGCAGTATTTT
- 14 TRBJ1-4 TRBD1 TRBV5-1 CASSPTGRPEKLFF TGCGCCAGCAGCCCGACAGGGAGGCCAGAAAAACTGTTTTTT
few 12 TRBJ2-2 - TRBV5-6 CASRRDGGELFF TGTGCCAGCAGGCGGGACGGCGGGGAGCTGTTTTTT
- 15 TRBJ1-1 - TRBV9 CASSPRVGGTTEAFF TGTGCCAGCAGCCCAAGGGTCGGAGGGACTACTGAAGCTTTCTTT
- 16 TRBJ2-3 TRBD2 TRBV5-4 CASSATSGGSPDTQYF TGTGCCAGCAGCGCCACTAGCGGGGGGTCCCCCGATACGCAGTATTTT
once 13 TRBJ1-1 - TRBV5-4 CASSSQPGQEAFF TGTGCCAGCAGCTCACAACCGGGACAAGAAGCTTTCTTT
- 15 TRBJ2-1 TRBD2 TRBV5-5 CASSKLAGGYNEQFF TGTGCCAGCAGCAAACTAGCGGGGGGATACAATGAGCAGTTCTTC
- 14 TRBJ2-7 - TRBV14 CASSHRQGSYEQYF TGTGCCAGCAGCCATCGGCAGGGTTCCTACGAGCAGTACTTC
- 14 TRBJ1-1 - TRBV7-9 CASSLDGFRTEAFF TGTGCCAGCAGCTTAGATGGGTTTCGAACTGAAGCTTTCTTT
- 15 TRBJ1-5 TRBD1 TRBV18 CASSVRQGGDQPQHF TGTGCCAGCTCCGTGAGACAGGGGGGTGATCAGCCCCAGCATTTT
- 12 TRBJ2-2 - TRBV9 CASRGRTGELFF TGTGCCAGCAGGGGGCGTACCGGGGAGCTGTTTTTT